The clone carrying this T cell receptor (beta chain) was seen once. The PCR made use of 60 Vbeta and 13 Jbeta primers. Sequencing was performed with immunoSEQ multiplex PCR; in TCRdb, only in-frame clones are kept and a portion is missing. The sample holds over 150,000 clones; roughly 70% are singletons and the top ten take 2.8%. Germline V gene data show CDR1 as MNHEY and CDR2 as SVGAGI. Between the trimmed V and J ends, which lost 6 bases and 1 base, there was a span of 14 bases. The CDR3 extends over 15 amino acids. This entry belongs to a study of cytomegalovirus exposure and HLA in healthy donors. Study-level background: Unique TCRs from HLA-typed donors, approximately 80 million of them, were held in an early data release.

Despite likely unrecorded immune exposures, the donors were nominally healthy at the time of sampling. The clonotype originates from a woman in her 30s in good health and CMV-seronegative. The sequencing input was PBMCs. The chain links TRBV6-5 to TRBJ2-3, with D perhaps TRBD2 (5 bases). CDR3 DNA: TGTGCCAGCAGCCCCCGTGGGCGGGGCACAGATACGCAGTATTTT. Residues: CASSPRGRGTDTQYF.